This T cell receptor (beta chain) is from a study of shared clonotypes between healthy human individuals. Overall study results and limits: Between a handful of donors, naive CD4 clonotypes were shared at a level of about 5%. In this cohort, only blood was sampled, and tissue repertoires likely differ.

Methods used by the authors: With immunoSEQ giving junction-only sequences and no quality scores, filtering differed. Profiling relied on immunoSEQ multiplex PCR, and the TCRdb table lists in-frame clones only, not all of them. V and J calls and clone size follow that table, whereas D and trimming were derived from the DNA. The sample records 2,500,000 or so clones, roughly 92% being singletons. Points on this clone: Its specificity is unknown.

Healthy HIV-negative adults with no recent acute infections or vaccinations were recruited as donors. V gave up 4 bases and J gave up 0 bases, with 13 bases separating them. Germline CDR1 SGHRS, CDR2 YFSETQ. The CDR3 consists of 15 residues. The chain joins TRBV5-1 to TRBJ1-1; D remains unclear. The sequencing input was naive CD4+ T cells from PBMCs. The sample's subset: CD45RA+ positively selected. This receptor was obtained from a man aged 18 to 30 in good health. Some clones in this sample may be carry-over from other donors' samples. CDR3: CASSPRVGVNTEAFF. The CDR3 nucleotides read TGCGCCAGCAGCCCACGGGTAGGCGTGAACACTGAAGCTTTCTTT.